This T cell receptor (beta chain) was recovered during a study of shared clonotypes between healthy human individuals. Study results and limitations: Naive CD4 clonotypes were shared across a handful of donors at roughly 5.3%.

Sorted-subset replicate PCRs used approximately 190 ng of genomic DNA. This amount corresponded to 30,000 to 35,000 T cell genomes. Repertoires were generated with immunoSEQ multiplex PCR, while TCRdb's copy carries only in-frame clones and drops some. The sample lists roughly 2.4 million clones; 90% to 97% were seen once. As regards this clone: The antigen is not known.

The V end was cut by 4 bases, the J end by 1 base, with 12 bases between. Per germline, CDR1 SGHRS and CDR2 YFSETQ. The CDR3 is made up of 14 amino acids. This chain links TRBV5-1 with TRBJ2-7; D perhaps matches TRBD1 (6 bases). Specimen: naive CD4+ T cells sorted from blood. Subset noted: CD45RA+ positively selected. This sequence was found in a man younger than 35 in good health. CDR3 amino acids: CASSRIGGSYEQYF. The CDR3 DNA follows: TGCGCCAGCAGCAGAATAGGGGGTTCCTACGAGCAGTACTTC.